Listed below are T cell receptor beta chains from one sample, sequenced in a study of T cell repertoires in aging, cancer and after chemotherapy. TCRdb reanalysed the multiplex PCR reads using MiXCR and keeps one entry per CDR3 protein. The sample consists of approximately 780 distinct CDR3 sequences, 20% to 30% of them appearing once. The sequencing sample was made of blood. The origin of the receptors is a human donor with a blood cancer. CDR3s include the opening cysteine and the closing phenylalanine or tryptophan. Fields, in order: J gene, V gene, D gene, clone size, CDR3 protein, CDR3 DNA. D genes are given only for firm matches. Clone size is given for some rows only: seen once, a few or many times, or a class if the clone is expanded.

TRBJ2-1,TRBV15,TRBD2,.,CATSLAVRNEQFF,TGTGCCACCAGCCTAGCGGTTAGAAATGAGCAGTTCTTC
TRBJ2-3,TRBV7-5,.,.,CISVPAALVGQGNTDTQYF,.
TRBJ2-3,TRBV6-2/TRBV6-3,.,large,CASSYKQLSTDTQYF,TGTGCCAGCAGTTACAAACAGCTTAGCACAGATACGCAGTATTTT
TRBJ1-6,TRBV27,.,medium-sized,CASMGGGGNSPLHF,TGTGCCAGCATGGGTGGTGGCGGAAATTCACCCCTCCACTTT
TRBJ2-2,TRBV20-1,TRBD2,.,CSARVPGLAGATGELFF,TGCAGTGCGCGCGTACCGGGACTAGCGGGAGCAACCGGGGAGCTGTTTTTT
TRBJ2-3,TRBV20-1,TRBD2,.,CSALSGLAGGTTSTDTQYF,TGCAGTGCTTTATCCGGACTAGCGGGAGGGACGACTAGCACAGATACGCAGTATTTT
TRBJ1-1,TRBV10-3,.,large,CAISEMARANTEAFF,TGTGCCATCAGTGAAATGGCTCGCGCGAACACTGAAGCTTTCTTT
TRBJ1-2,TRBV14,.,few,CASSQDNSYYGYTF,TGTGCCAGCAGCCAAGATAACAGTTACTATGGCTACACCTTC
TRBJ1-5,TRBV10-3,.,medium-sized,CAISPGQSEPQHF,TGTGCCATCAGCCCTGGGCAGAGCGAGCCCCAGCATTTT
TRBJ2-5,TRBV20-1,.,.,CSARHHMGTQYF,TGCAGTGCTAGACATCATATGGGGACCCAGTACTTC
TRBJ2-3,TRBV20-1,TRBD2,medium-sized,CSAMLAGGPLTTDTQYF,TGCAGTGCTATGCTAGCGGGAGGTCCCCTTACCACAGATACGCAGTATTTT
TRBJ2-7,TRBV11-3,.,medium-sized,CASSLASWGAYEQYF,TGTGCCAGCAGCTTAGCCTCTTGGGGGGCCTACGAGCAGTACTTC
TRBJ2-4,TRBV6-6,.,medium-sized,CASSYSPYVGGGLLAKNIQYF,TGTGCCAGCAGTTACTCGCCCTACGTAGGTGGGGGGCTTTTAGCCAAAAACATTCAGTACTTC
TRBJ2-3,TRBV11-3,TRBD2,large,CASSPHPSLREMLTDTQYF,TGTGCCAGCAGCCCACATCCTAGCTTGCGGGAGATGTTGACAGATACGCAGTATTTT
TRBJ2-3,TRBV7-8,.,few,CASSPPAVSTDTQYF,TGTGCCAGCAGCCCCCCAGCGGTTAGCACAGATACGCAGTATTTT
TRBJ2-2,TRBV20-1,TRBD2,.,CSARDPSGGGTGELFF,TGCAGTGCTAGAGACCCTAGCGGGGGGGGGACCGGGGAGCTGTTTTTT
TRBJ2-5,TRBV27,.,large,CASSEEEGRGTQYF,TGTGCCAGTAGTGAGGAGGAAGGCCGGGGGACCCAGTACTTC
TRBJ2-7,TRBV6-5,TRBD2,hyperexpanded,CASKSGSSYEQYF,TGTGCCAGTAAGAGCGGGAGCTCCTACGAGCAGTACTTC
TRBJ2-5,TRBV6-5,.,.,CASSPSPETQYF,TGTGCCAGCAGCCCCTCCCCGGAGACCCAGTACTTC
TRBJ2-2,TRBV15,TRBD1,large,CATSRGWTGVIGGTGELFF,TGTGCCACCAGCAGAGGATGGACAGGGGTCATCGGGGGGACCGGGGAGCTGTTTTTT